This entry concerns a single T cell receptor beta chain. The data were taken from a study of T cell changes during pregnancy in multiple sclerosis. Method: immunoSEQ multiplex PCR; TCRdb's copy keeps in-frame clones and lacks some. In the table there are tens of thousands of clones, 93% of which are singletons. Looked up from germline, CDR1 is KGHSH and CDR2 is LQKENI. With V trimmed by 1 base and J by 6 bases, 6 bases remained unmatched. CDR3 size: 15 residues. The receptor was derived from a female donor with multiple sclerosis, enrolled in a pregnancy study. This material consisted of peripheral blood, taken in the second trimester of pregnancy. The chain combines TRBV18 with TRBJ2-3; TRBD2 aligns across 8 bases. The CDR3 nucleotides read TGTGCCAGCTCACCACAGGGACTAGTTCGGGATACGCAGTATTTT. Translation: CASSPQGLVRDTQYF.